This is a list of T cell receptor beta chains from one sample in a study of T-cell memory formation after mild COVID-19. TCRdb independently ran MiXCR on the 5' RACE reads; one entry per CDR3 protein. Among 450,000 to 700,000 distinct CDR3 sequences listed, about a sixth were seen once. Specimen: PBMCs or a T cell subset sorted from them (not recorded which). All receptors come from an adult woman who had mild COVID-19 (a few samples of this study predate the infection). Cell type and time point are not known. Each CDR3 is given with its conserved first and last residue. Fields, in order: J gene, D gene, V gene, clone size, CDR3 protein, CDR3 DNA. D genes are given only for firm matches. The size entry is marked missing in some rows and otherwise reads once, few, many or a size class.

J: TRBJ1-6
D: -
V: TRBV5-1
size: few
CDR3: CASSLVGRVYNSPLHF
DNA: TGCGCCAGCAGCTTGGTGGGCAGAGTCTATAATTCACCCCTCCACTTT

J: TRBJ2-5
D: -
V: TRBV3-1
size: -
CDR3: CASSQSEETQYF
DNA: TGTGCCAGCAGCCAGTCCGAAGAGACCCAGTACTTC

J: TRBJ2-7
D: TRBD2
V: TRBV20-1
size: few
CDR3: CSASSLAGGYF
DNA: TGCAGTGCTAGTTCCTTGGCGGGAGGGTACTTC

J: TRBJ2-1
D: TRBD2
V: TRBV7-9
size: -
CDR3: CASSSPLAGVLNEQFF
DNA: TGTGCCAGCAGCTCCCCCTTAGCGGGAGTTCTCAATGAGCAGTTCTTC

J: TRBJ1-3
D: TRBD1
V: TRBV5-1
size: -
CDR3: CASSGKTGVVYF
DNA: TGCGCCAGCAGCGGGAAAACAGGGGTTGTATATTTT

J: TRBJ2-1
D: -
V: TRBV9
size: few
CDR3: CASSVGNSGSSYNEQFF
DNA: TGTGCCAGCAGCGTAGGAAACAGCGGAAGCTCCTACAATGAGCAGTTCTTC

J: TRBJ2-7
D: TRBD1
V: TRBV24-1
size: -
CDR3: CATSGVGQDTLREQYF
DNA: TGTGCCACCAGTGGCGTCGGACAGGATACTCTACGCGAGCAGTACTTC

J: TRBJ2-3
D: -
V: TRBV12-3/TRBV12-4
size: -
CDR3: CASDAFWGTDTQYF
DNA: TGTGCCAGCGACGCGTTTTGGGGCACAGATACGCAGTATTTT

J: TRBJ2-7
D: -
V: TRBV5-1
size: -
CDR3: CASSGQAPRDEQYF
DNA: TGCGCCAGCAGTGGCCAGGCGCCGAGGGACGAGCAGTACTTC

J: TRBJ2-3
D: -
V: TRBV12-3/TRBV12-4
size: few
CDR3: CASGRGTDTQYF
DNA: TGTGCCTCCGGGCGGGGCACAGATACGCAGTATTTT

J: TRBJ2-5
D: TRBD1
V: TRBV30
size: few
CDR3: CAWEQGAQETQYF
DNA: TGTGCCTGGGAACAGGGGGCTCAAGAGACCCAGTACTTC

J: TRBJ2-2
D: -
V: TRBV4-2
size: -
CDR3: CASSPSPVGAAAGELFF
DNA: TGTGCCAGCAGCCCTTCCCCAGTGGGGGCGGCGGCCGGGGAGCTGTTTTTT

J: TRBJ2-2
D: -
V: TRBV14
size: few
CDR3: CASSPGDMNTGELFF
DNA: TGTGCCAGCAGTCCAGGGGATATGAACACCGGGGAGCTGTTTTTT

J: TRBJ1-1
D: -
V: TRBV2
size: -
CDR3: CASSSPGGMNTEAFF
DNA: TGTGCCAGCAGTTCACCCGGGGGGATGAACACTGAAGCTTTCTTT

J: TRBJ1-2
D: TRBD1
V: TRBV12-3/TRBV12-4
size: -
CDR3: CASNQRGQYGYTF
DNA: TGTGCCAGCAACCAAAGGGGACAGTATGGCTACACCTTC

J: TRBJ2-7
D: TRBD2
V: TRBV7-9
size: -
CDR3: CASSHAGGGRDYEQYF
DNA: TGTGCCAGCAGCCATGCCGGAGGAGGGAGGGATTACGAGCAGTACTTC

J: TRBJ2-2
D: -
V: TRBV13
size: -
CDR3: CASSSKQWHSFTGELFF
DNA: TGTGCCAGCAGCTCAAAACAATGGCACAGCTTCACCGGGGAGCTGTTTTTT

J: TRBJ2-4
D: TRBD2
V: TRBV12-3/TRBV12-4
size: -
CDR3: CASSLAPGLAGGILAKNIQYF
DNA: TGTGCCAGCAGTTTGGCGCCGGGACTAGCGGGAGGGATTCTAGCCAAAAACATTCAGTACTTC

J: TRBJ2-7
D: TRBD1
V: TRBV15
size: few
CDR3: CATSREPVIGDRVSYEQYF
DNA: TGTGCCACCAGCAGAGAACCCGTGATAGGGGACAGGGTATCCTACGAGCAGTACTTC

J: TRBJ2-5
D: -
V: TRBV5-1
size: few
CDR3: CASSLAELPVGKTQYF
DNA: TGCGCCAGCAGCTTGGCCGAACTCCCGGTAGGGAAGACCCAGTACTTC

J: TRBJ1-3
D: -
V: TRBV7-8
size: once
CDR3: CASSSRTISGNTIYF
DNA: TGTGCCAGCAGCTCTCGGACGATCTCTGGAAACACCATATATTTT

J: TRBJ2-6
D: -
V: TRBV7-2
size: few
CDR3: CASSLGGQAVEVLTF
DNA: TGTGCCAGCAGCTTAGGCGGGCAGGCCGTAGAAGTCCTGACTTTC

J: TRBJ2-7
D: -
V: TRBV6-2/TRBV6-3
size: few
CDR3: CASITGGLAGPSSYEQYF
DNA: TGTGCCAGCATCACGGGTGGGCTCGCGGGGCCGAGCTCCTACGAGCAGTACTTC

J: TRBJ2-3
D: -
V: TRBV7-8
size: -
CDR3: CASSTRLADTQYF
DNA: TGTGCCAGCAGCACGCGACTAGCAGATACGCAGTATTTT

J: TRBJ2-7
D: -
V: TRBV7-8
size: few
CDR3: CASSLALDEQYF
DNA: TGTGCCAGCAGCTTAGCGTTGGACGAGCAGTACTTC

J: TRBJ2-1
D: -
V: TRBV12-3/TRBV12-4
size: many
CDR3: CASSLGGQIF
DNA: TGTGCCAGCAGTTTAGGGGGACAAATCTTC

J: TRBJ2-5
D: TRBD2
V: TRBV7-2
size: few
CDR3: CASSLVELAGSETQYF
DNA: TGTGCCAGCAGCTTAGTAGAACTAGCGGGGAGTGAGACCCAGTACTTC

J: TRBJ2-1
D: TRBD2
V: TRBV6-5
size: many
CDR3: CASSNGRRGAYEQFF
DNA: TGTGCCAGCAGCAACGGGCGGCGGGGGGCTTATGAGCAGTTCTTC

J: TRBJ2-1
D: TRBD2
V: TRBV19
size: -
CDR3: CASGLGVNEQFF
DNA: TGTGCCAGTGGACTAGGGGTCAATGAGCAGTTCTTC

J: TRBJ1-2
D: -
V: TRBV28
size: many
CDR3: CASSSHMGYGYTF
DNA: TGTGCCAGCAGTTCCCATATGGGCTATGGCTACACCTTC

J: TRBJ2-7
D: TRBD1
V: TRBV27
size: -
CDR3: CASSGWDSTYEQYF
DNA: TGTGCCAGCTCCGGTTGGGACAGCACCTACGAGCAGTACTTC

J: TRBJ1-1
D: -
V: TRBV6-1
size: -
CDR3: CASRAILGARNTEAFF
DNA: TGTGCCAGCAGAGCAATCCTGGGGGCGCGGAACACTGAAGCTTTCTTT

J: TRBJ1-1
D: TRBD1
V: TRBV24-1
size: -
CDR3: CATSASSGGAFF
DNA: TGTGCCACCAGTGCAAGCTCAGGGGGAGCTTTCTTT

J: TRBJ2-4
D: TRBD2
V: TRBV7-2
size: -
CDR3: CASSLSGSSAKNIQYF
DNA: TGTGCCAGCAGCTTAAGCGGGAGTTCGGCCAAAAACATTCAGTACTTC

J: TRBJ2-2
D: -
V: TRBV27
size: -
CDR3: CASSFITGELFF
DNA: TGTGCCAGCAGTTTTATCACCGGGGAGCTGTTTTTT

J: TRBJ2-3
D: TRBD1
V: TRBV7-9
size: -
CDR3: CASSLGTGDITDTQYF
DNA: TGTGCCAGCAGCTTAGGTACAGGGGACATCACAGATACGCAGTATTTT

J: TRBJ2-7
D: -
V: TRBV25-1
size: many
CDR3: CASSELGRAQGYEQYF
DNA: TGTGCCAGCAGTGAATTAGGCAGGGCCCAAGGGTACGAGCAGTACTTC

J: TRBJ2-1
D: -
V: TRBV13
size: few
CDR3: CASSLRRLGSNEQFF
DNA: TGTGCCAGCAGCTTACGTAGACTTGGGTCAAATGAGCAGTTCTTC

J: TRBJ1-1
D: -
V: TRBV6-5
size: few
CDR3: CATFSESRAEAFF
DNA: TGTGCCACCTTCTCCGAGTCGAGGGCGGAAGCTTTCTTT

J: TRBJ2-7
D: -
V: TRBV20-1
size: -
CDR3: CSAGGTAYEQYF
DNA: TGCAGTGCTGGCGGGACAGCCTACGAGCAGTACTTC

J: TRBJ1-3
D: -
V: TRBV9
size: -
CDR3: CASSPDGSGNTIYF
DNA: TGTGCCAGCAGCCCCGACGGCTCTGGAAACACCATATATTTT

J: TRBJ1-1
D: -
V: TRBV24-1
size: -
CDR3: CATSSGWYTEAFF
DNA: TGTGCCACCAGTTCAGGGTGGTACACTGAAGCTTTCTTT